Reported below is one T cell receptor (beta chain). It has no known antigen specificity. Base qualities are missing; no much larger clone stands one base away. Patients with a history of autoimmune disease or receiving systemic immunosuppression were excluded from the trial. Peripheral blood for TCR sequencing was collected from all dose cohorts at baseline, on cycle 4 day 1, and on cycle 7 day 1. The samples were taken from a phase I, first-in-human, multicenter, open-label dose-escalation trial of ivuxolimab. Adults with locally advanced or metastatic head and neck squamous cell, hepatocellular, melanoma or renal cell carcinoma were enrolled in the trial. Before TCR sequencing, CD4+ and CD8+ T cells were separately sorted from peripheral blood. This sample was included in a study of OX40 agonist ivuxolimab in advanced cancers. Background for the entire study: Ivuxolimab was an agonistic, fully human IgG2 monoclonal antibody directed against OX40 (CD134), a costimulatory receptor. Among the roughly 52 dose-escalation patients, around 20 had hepatocellular carcinoma, 15 or so melanoma, 9 renal cell carcinoma and 9 head and neck cancer. The paper covers the monotherapy dose-escalation part of the phase I ivuxolimab trial, which included N of about 50 patients. Patients were allowed to have had prior anti-PD-1, anti-PD-L1 or anti-CTLA-4 therapy, and approximately 41% of the dose-escalation patients had previously received checkpoint inhibitors. Partial responses occurred in three dose-escalation patients, of whom one had hepatocellular carcinoma and two had cutaneous melanoma. The dose-escalation cohort was roughly 80% male with a mean age of roughly 62 years, ranging from roughly 23 to 90. Peripheral TCRbeta sequencing was intended to test whether TCR sequence diversity was altered and clonal T-cell expansion was caused by ivuxolimab. Intravenous ivuxolimab was administered to patients every 2 weeks at six dose levels: 0.01, 0.1, 0.3, 1.5, 3 and 10 mg/kg. The paper's findings and limits, for the study overall: In the 0.1-3.0 mg/kg groups, partial responders had among the lowest normalized peripheral clonal expansion, particularly in CD8+ T cells. After ivuxolimab, CD8+ T cells had more expanded clones than CD4+ T cells on average. Low levels of normalized T-cell clonal expansion were also seen in some patients who did not respond. Antigen specificity was not determined for the clonally expanded peripheral T cells. At doses of 0.1 to 3.0 mg/kg, clonal expansion of both CD4+ and CD8+ blood T cells was observed from baseline to week 6.

To sequence the TCRbeta CDR3 region, genomic DNA was isolated from the sorted cells. The immunoSEQ Assay was used to sequence the TCRbeta CDR3 regions. The table was pulled from immuneACCESS by TCRdb, which kept in-frame rearrangements only. Such tables lose some clones; where checked, under half of the loss comes from unresolved V genes, and the rest has no known cause. For this sample there are roughly 92,000 clones; roughly nine tenths appear just once. The ten largest account for roughly 8.9% of the sample. The specimen comprised CD4+ or CD8+ T cells sorted from blood, sampled in a trial of the OX40 agonist ivuxolimab. The sequence was collected from an adult with an advanced solid tumor such as melanoma, head and neck, liver or kidney cancer.

The CDR3 amino acid sequence is: CASSLKGGETQYF. The DNA reads TGTGCCAGCAGTTTGAAAGGGGGAGAGACCCAGTACTTC. Recombination linked TRBV27 to TRBJ2-5, with a tentative D gene TRBD1 over 6 matching bases. V loses 3 bases, J loses 4 bases, and the germline ends lie 9 bases apart. The CDR3 contains 13 residues, cysteine and phenylalanine counted. The only DNA kept is the CDR3, 39 bases in frame from the first base. From a lookup of the germline V gene (reference sequence), CDR1 and CDR2 are MNHEY and SMNVEV.